This T cell receptor beta chain was obtained from a study of shared clonotypes between healthy human individuals. Overall study context: CD4 naive cells filled three plates per donor, CD4 memory three, CD8 naive two and CD8 memory one.

For this clone: What it recognizes is unknown.

CD8 cells regarded as naive lacked CD45RO, were positively chosen for CCR7, and omitted terminally differentiated effector memory CD45RA+ cells. Measured with immunoSEQ multiplex PCR; TCRdb has only the in-frame clones, and not every one. Of hundreds of thousands of clones in the sample, 90% to 95% were seen once. General study results and limits: Larger richness was generally estimated for naive than memory subsets.

Sequenced input: naive CD8+ T cells sorted from blood. This TCR derives from a woman aged 25 to 39 in good health.

The CDR3 here is CAWSVHRTSPSNQPQHF. CDR3 nucleotide sequence: TGTGCCTGGAGTGTACACAGAACCTCTCCTAGCAATCAGCCCCAGCATTTT. The V gene is TRBV30, the J gene TRBJ1-5; D call uncertain. Germline CDR1 GTSNPN, CDR2 SVGIG (reference sequence). The germline V and J ends were trimmed by 0 bases and 0 bases, with 15 bases remaining between them. The CDR3 spans 17 residues. Supplemented by reference TRBV30 and TRBJ1-5, the full variable domain reads SQTIHQWPATLVQPVGSPLSLECTVEGTSNPNLYWYRQAAGRGLQLLFYSVGIGQISSEVPQNLSASRPQDRQFILSSKKLLLSDSGFYLCAWSVHRTSPSNQPQHFGDGTRLSIL.